This section outlines one T cell receptor (beta chain) sequence together with its context. This sample was taken from a study of CD8 T cells in ankylosing spondylitis. TCRdb analysed the 5' RACE reads with MiXCR anew, one entry per CDR3 protein. This table has around 130,000 distinct CDR3 sequences, about a tenth appearing once. The V and J ends lost 4 bases and 2 bases, in that order; junction bases with no gene match: 6. The CDR3 runs to 14 residues. The germline gives CDR1 SGHRS, CDR2 YFSETQ. This chain joins TRBV5-1 and TRBJ2-7, with 7 bases that match TRBD1. Sequenced material: blood, either unsorted or a sorted T cell fraction (not recorded which). This TCR derives from a male donor with ankylosing spondylitis or in good health (not recorded which). The CDR3 nucleotides read TGCGCCAGCAGCAGCCAGACAGGGACCTACGAGCAGTACTTC. Its translation: CASSSQTGTYEQYF.